These T cell receptor beta chains were read from a single sample in a study of shared clonotypes between healthy human individuals. Only in-frame clones appear in the TCRdb table, and some are missing; sequencing was by immunoSEQ multiplex PCR. The table lists some 2.4 million clones, 80% to 95% of them singletons. The sample comprised naive CD4+ T cells from PBMCs. The source is a man between 18 and 29 years old in good health. Some clones in this sample may be carry-over from other donors' samples. CDR3s include the opening cysteine and the closing phenylalanine or tryptophan. D genes are given only for firm matches.

v_gene	len	j_gene	d_gene	CDR3aa	CDR3nt
TRBV28	16	TRBJ1-1	TRBD1	CASSLSAAGGDTEAFF	TGTGCCAGCAGTTTATCGGCGGCAGGGGGGGACACTGAAGCTTTCTTT
TRBV6-7	13	TRBJ1-2	TRBD1	CASSVQGAPGYTF	TGTGCCAGCAGTGTTCAGGGGGCGCCCGGCTACACCTTC
TRBV28	14	TRBJ1-1	NA	CASRLREVGTEAFF	TGTGCCAGCAGGTTGAGGGAAGTGGGCACTGAAGCTTTCTTT
TRBV7-2	16	TRBJ2-1	NA	CASSLVRSTPSREQFF	TGTGCCAGCAGCTTAGTTCGGTCCACCCCGAGCAGGGAGCAGTTCTTC
TRBV27	16	TRBJ2-3	NA	CASSLSISPSTDTQYF	TGTGCCAGCAGTTTATCGATCTCACCCAGCACAGATACGCAGTATTTT
TRBV5-4	13	TRBJ2-2	NA	CASSAGLGGELFF	TGTGCCAGCAGCGCCGGACTGGGGGGGGAGCTGTTTTTT
TRBV5-1	15	TRBJ2-1	NA	CASSLVTFPASGQFF	TGCGCCAGCAGCTTGGTAACGTTCCCGGCGTCCGGGCAGTTCTTC
TRBV6-5	13	TRBJ1-1	NA	CASSYFVEGEAFF	TGTGCCAGCAGTTACTTCGTGGAGGGGGAGGCTTTCTTT
TRBV5-1	14	TRBJ1-3	NA	CASTPGHSGNTIYF	TGCGCCAGCACCCCCGGACACTCTGGAAACACCATATATTTT
TRBV28	16	TRBJ2-1	TRBD2	CASTRTSGREGNEQFF	TGTGCCAGCACCCGGACTAGCGGGAGGGAGGGCAATGAGCAGTTCTTC
TRBV19	16	TRBJ1-3	NA	CASTVSATHSGNTIYF	TGTGCCAGTACCGTATCGGCCACCCACTCTGGAAACACCATATATTTT
TRBV7-3	15	TRBJ2-1	NA	CASSLTAAQIYEQFF	TGTGCCAGCAGCTTAACGGCGGCTCAGATCTATGAGCAGTTCTTC
TRBV5-1	14	TRBJ1-1	NA	CASSFRTANTEAFF	TGCGCCAGCAGCTTCAGAACAGCTAACACTGAAGCTTTCTTT
TRBV5-1	14	TRBJ2-3	NA	CASRRQGKADTQYF	TGCGCCAGCAGACGTCAGGGAAAGGCAGATACGCAGTATTTT
TRBV6-1	13	TRBJ2-5	NA	CASSETLGLAQYF	TGTGCCAGCAGTGAAACCCTCGGATTAGCCCAGTACTTC
TRBV7-9	16	TRBJ2-1	NA	CASSPTGLEGRNEQFF	TGTGCCAGCAGCCCAACCGGGCTGGAGGGCCGCAATGAGCAGTTCTTC
TRBV4-2	16	TRBJ2-1	TRBD2	CASSQGASGGYNEQFF	TGTGCCAGCAGCCAAGGGGCTAGCGGGGGGTACAATGAGCAGTTCTTC
TRBV5-6	15	TRBJ1-1	NA	CASSSPKVGNTEAFF	TGTGCCAGCAGCTCCCCCAAAGTCGGGAACACTGAAGCTTTCTTT
TRBV6-1	11	TRBJ1-1	NA	CASMETGPAFF	TGTGCCAGCATGGAAACGGGGCCGGCTTTCTTT
TRBV5-1	19	TRBJ2-5	TRBD2	CASSLALAGGSRARETQYF	TGCGCCAGCAGCTTGGCCTTAGCGGGAGGCTCCCGGGCCCGCGAGACCCAGTACTTC
TRBV5-1	14	TRBJ1-1	NA	CASSLEETAYEAFF	TGCGCCAGCAGCCTGGAGGAGACTGCCTATGAAGCTTTCTTT
TRBV6-5	14	TRBJ2-7	NA	CASTNHGASYEQYF	TGTGCCAGCACCAACCACGGGGCCTCCTACGAGCAGTACTTC
TRBV18	12	TRBJ2-1	NA	CASSQGSNEQFF	TGTGCCAGCTCTCAGGGTTCTAATGAGCAGTTCTTC
TRBV7-2	16	TRBJ2-1	TRBD2	CASSLALAGGYNEQFF	TGTGCCAGCAGCTTAGCGCTAGCGGGGGGGTACAATGAGCAGTTCTTC
TRBV27	16	TRBJ2-7	NA	CASSLSLGVDRYEQYF	TGTGCCAGCAGTTTAAGCTTGGGGGTAGATAGGTACGAGCAGTACTTC
TRBV19	14	TRBJ1-5	TRBD1	CASTQGFSNQPQHF	TGTGCCAGCACACAGGGGTTTAGCAATCAGCCCCAGCATTTT
TRBV4-3	18	TRBJ2-5	TRBD2	CASSSRGLAGASGETQYF	TGCGCCAGCAGCTCCCGCGGGTTAGCGGGAGCATCGGGGGAGACCCAGTACTTC